This TCR beta chain was sequenced in a study of T cells in Graves' hyperthyroidism and ophthalmopathy. V was trimmed by 5 bases and J by 7 bases, leaving 16 bases between them. The germline gives CDR1 SGHDT, CDR2 YYEEEE. The CDR3 contains 14 residues. RNA transcripts provided the source from which TCR beta CDR3 regions were amplified. The HTBI set primed first-round TCR CDR3 RT-PCR. In TCRdb, the multiplex PCR reads were re-called with MiXCR into one record per CDR3 protein. The sample holds around 200,000 distinct CDR3 sequences, 15% to 20% seen once. In its sample, this clonotype was seen a few times.

The receptor was derived from a woman aged 45-60 years with Graves' hyperthyroidism. The V gene is TRBV5-6, the J gene TRBJ2-1, with a possible D match to TRBD2 (6 bases). Sequencing was carried out using blood. The DNA for the CDR3 is TGTGCCAGCAGTGATGCACTAGCTTTTAATGAGCAGTTCTTC. This codes for CASSDALAFNEQFF.